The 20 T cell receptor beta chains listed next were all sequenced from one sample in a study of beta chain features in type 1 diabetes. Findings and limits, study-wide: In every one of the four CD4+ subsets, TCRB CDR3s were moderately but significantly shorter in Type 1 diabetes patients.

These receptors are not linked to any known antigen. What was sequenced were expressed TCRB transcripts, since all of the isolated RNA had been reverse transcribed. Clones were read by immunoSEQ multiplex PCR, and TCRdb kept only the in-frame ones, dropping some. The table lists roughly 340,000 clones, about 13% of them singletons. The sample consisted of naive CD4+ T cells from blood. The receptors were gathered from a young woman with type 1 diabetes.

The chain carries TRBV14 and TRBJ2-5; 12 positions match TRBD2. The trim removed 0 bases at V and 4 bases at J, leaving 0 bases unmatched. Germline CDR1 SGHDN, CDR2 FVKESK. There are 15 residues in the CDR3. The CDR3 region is CASSQELAGGETQYF. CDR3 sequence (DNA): TGTGCCAGCAGCCAAGAACTAGCGGGAGGAGAGACCCAGTACTTC.

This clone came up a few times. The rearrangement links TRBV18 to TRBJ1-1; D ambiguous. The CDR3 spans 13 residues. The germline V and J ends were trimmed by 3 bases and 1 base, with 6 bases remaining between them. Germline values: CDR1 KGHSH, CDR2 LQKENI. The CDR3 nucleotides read TGTGCCAGCTCACCTCAGAAGAACACTGAAGCTTTCTTT. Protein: CASSPQKNTEAFF.

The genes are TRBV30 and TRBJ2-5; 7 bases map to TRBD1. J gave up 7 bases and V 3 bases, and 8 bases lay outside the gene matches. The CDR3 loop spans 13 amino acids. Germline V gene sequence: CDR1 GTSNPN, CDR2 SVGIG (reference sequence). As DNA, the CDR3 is TGTGCCTGGAGGTCGGGACAGAGCGGGACCCAGTACTTC. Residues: CAWRSGQSGTQYF.

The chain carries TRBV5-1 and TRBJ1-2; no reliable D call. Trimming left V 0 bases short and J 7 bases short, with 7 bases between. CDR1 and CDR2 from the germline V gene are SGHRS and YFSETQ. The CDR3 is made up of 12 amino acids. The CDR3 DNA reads TGCGCCAGCAGCTTGGGGAGTAGTGGCTACACCTTC. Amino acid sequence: CASSLGSSGYTF.

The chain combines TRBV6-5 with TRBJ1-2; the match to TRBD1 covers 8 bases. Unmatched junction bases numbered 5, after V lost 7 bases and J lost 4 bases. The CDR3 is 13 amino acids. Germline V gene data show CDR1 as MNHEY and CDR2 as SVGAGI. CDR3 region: CASNYTGGYGYTF. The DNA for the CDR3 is TGTGCCAGCAACTACACAGGGGGCTATGGCTACACCTTC.

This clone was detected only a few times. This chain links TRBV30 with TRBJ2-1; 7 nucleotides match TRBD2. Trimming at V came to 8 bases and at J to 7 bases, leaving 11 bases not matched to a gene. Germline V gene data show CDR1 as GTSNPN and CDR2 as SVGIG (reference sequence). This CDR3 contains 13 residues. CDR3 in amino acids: CAGSGTNVNEQFF. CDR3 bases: TGTGCCGGGTCCGGGACTAATGTTAATGAGCAGTTCTTC. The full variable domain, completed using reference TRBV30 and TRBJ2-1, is SQTIHQWPATLVQPVGSPLSLECTVEGTSNPNLYWYRQAAGRGLQLLFYSVGIGQISSEVPQNLSASRPQDRQFILSSKKLLLSDSGFYLCAGSGTNVNEQFFGPGTRLTVL.

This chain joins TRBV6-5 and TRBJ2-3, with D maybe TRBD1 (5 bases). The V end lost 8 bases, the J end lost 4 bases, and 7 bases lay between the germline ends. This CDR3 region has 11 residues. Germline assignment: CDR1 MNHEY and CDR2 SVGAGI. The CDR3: CASQGADTQYF. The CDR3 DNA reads TGTGCCAGCCAGGGTGCAGATACGCAGTATTTT.

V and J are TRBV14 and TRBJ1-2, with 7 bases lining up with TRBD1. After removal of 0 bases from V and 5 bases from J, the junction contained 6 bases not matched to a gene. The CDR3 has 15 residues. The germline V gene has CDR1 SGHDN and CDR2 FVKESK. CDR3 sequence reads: CASSQELGGRYGYTF. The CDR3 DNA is TGTGCCAGCAGCCAAGAATTAGGGGGCCGGTATGGCTACACCTTC.

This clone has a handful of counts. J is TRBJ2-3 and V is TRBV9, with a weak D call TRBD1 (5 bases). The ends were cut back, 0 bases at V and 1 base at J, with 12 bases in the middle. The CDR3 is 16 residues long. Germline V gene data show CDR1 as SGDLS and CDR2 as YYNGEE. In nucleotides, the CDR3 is TGTGCCAGCAGCGTAGGGGCAGGGCCAGGCACAGATACGCAGTATTTT. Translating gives CASSVGAGPGTDTQYF.

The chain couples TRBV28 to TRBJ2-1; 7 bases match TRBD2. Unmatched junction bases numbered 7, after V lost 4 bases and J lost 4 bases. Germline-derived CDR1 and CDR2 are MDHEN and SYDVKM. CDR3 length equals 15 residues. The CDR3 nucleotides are TGTGCCAGCAGTTCCGCGGGAGCGTCTTACAATGAGCAGTTCTTC. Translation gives CASSSAGASYNEQFF.

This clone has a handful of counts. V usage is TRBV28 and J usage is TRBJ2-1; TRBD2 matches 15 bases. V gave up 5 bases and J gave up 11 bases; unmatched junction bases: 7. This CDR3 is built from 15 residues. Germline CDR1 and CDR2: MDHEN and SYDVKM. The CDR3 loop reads CASSLTGLAGGKQFF. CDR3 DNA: TGTGCCAGCAGTCTTACGGGACTAGCGGGAGGCAAGCAGTTCTTC.

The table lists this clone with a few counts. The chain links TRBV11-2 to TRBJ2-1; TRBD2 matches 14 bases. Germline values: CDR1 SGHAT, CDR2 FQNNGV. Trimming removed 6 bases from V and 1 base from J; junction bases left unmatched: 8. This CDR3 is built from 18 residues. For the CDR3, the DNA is TGTGCCAGCAGGAGACTAGCGGGAGGGCCCGTATCCTACAATGAGCAGTTCTTC. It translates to CASRRLAGGPVSYNEQFF. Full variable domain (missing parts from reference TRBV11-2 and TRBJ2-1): EAGVAQSPRYKIIEKRQSVAFWCNPISGHATLYWYQQILGQGPKLLIQFQNNGVVDDSQLPKDRFSAERLKGVDSTLKIQPAKLEDSAVYLCASRRLAGGPVSYNEQFFGPGTRLTVL.

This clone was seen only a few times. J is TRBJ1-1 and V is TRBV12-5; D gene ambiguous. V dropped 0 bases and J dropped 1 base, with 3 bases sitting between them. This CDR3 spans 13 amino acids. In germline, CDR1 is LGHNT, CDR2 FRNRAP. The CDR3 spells CASGLVSNTEAFF. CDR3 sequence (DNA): TGTGCTAGTGGTTTGGTCTCGAACACTGAAGCTTTCTTT.

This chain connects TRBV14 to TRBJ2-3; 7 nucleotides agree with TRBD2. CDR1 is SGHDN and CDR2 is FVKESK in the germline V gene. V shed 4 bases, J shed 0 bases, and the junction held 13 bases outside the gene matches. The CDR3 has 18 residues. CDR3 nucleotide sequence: TGTGCCAGCAGCCTTCAACGCCGGCGGGAGACCAGCACAGATACGCAGTATTTT. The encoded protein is CASSLQRRRETSTDTQYF. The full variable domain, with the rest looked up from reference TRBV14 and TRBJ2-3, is EAGVTQFPSHSVIEKGQTVTLRCDPISGHDNLYWYRRVMGKEIKFLLHFVKESKQDESGMPNNRFLAERTGGTYSTLKVQPAELEDSGVYFCASSLQRRRETSTDTQYFGPGTRLTVL.

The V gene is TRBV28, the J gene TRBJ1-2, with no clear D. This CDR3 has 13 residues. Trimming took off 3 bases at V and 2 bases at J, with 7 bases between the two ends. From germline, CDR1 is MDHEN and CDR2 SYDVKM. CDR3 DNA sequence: TGTGCCAGCAGTTTGGGCCCGAACTATGGCTACACCTTC. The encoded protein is CASSLGPNYGYTF.

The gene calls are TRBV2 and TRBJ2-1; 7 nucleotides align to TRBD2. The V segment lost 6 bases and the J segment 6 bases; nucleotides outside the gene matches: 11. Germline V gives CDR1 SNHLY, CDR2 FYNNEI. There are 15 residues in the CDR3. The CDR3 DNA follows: TGTGCCAGCAGGAAAACCTCGGGGGGAACCAATGAGCAGTTCTTC. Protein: CASRKTSGGTNEQFF.

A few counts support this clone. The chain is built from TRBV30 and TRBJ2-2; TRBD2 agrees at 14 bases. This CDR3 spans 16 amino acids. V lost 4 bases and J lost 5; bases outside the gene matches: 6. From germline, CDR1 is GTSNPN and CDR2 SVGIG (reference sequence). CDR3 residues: CAWNAGLAGVTGELFF. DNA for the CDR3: TGTGCCTGGAACGCGGGACTAGCGGGAGTTACCGGGGAGCTGTTTTTT. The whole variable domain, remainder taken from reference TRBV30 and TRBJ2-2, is SQTIHQWPATLVQPVGSPLSLECTVEGTSNPNLYWYRQAAGRGLQLLFYSVGIGQISSEVPQNLSASRPQDRQFILSSKKLLLSDSGFYLCAWNAGLAGVTGELFFGEGSRLTVL.

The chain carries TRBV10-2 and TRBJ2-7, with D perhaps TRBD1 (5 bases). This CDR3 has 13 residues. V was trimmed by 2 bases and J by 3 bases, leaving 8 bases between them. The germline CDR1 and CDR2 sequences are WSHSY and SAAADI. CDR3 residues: CASSETGYYEQYF. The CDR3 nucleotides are TGCGCCAGCAGTGAGACAGGCTACTACGAGCAGTACTTC.

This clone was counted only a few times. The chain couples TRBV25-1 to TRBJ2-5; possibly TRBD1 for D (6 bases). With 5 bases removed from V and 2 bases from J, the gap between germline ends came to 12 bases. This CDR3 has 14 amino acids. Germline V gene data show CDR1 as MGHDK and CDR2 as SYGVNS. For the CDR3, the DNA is TGTGCCAGCAGTCCCGGGACACAACAAGAGACCCAGTACTTC. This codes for CASSPGTQQETQYF.

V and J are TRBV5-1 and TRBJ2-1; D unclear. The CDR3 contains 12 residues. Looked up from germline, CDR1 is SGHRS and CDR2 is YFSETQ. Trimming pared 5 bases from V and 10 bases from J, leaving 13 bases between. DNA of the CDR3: TGCGCCAGCAGAGCGAGAGCCAACGAGCAGTTCTTC. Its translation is CASRARANEQFF.